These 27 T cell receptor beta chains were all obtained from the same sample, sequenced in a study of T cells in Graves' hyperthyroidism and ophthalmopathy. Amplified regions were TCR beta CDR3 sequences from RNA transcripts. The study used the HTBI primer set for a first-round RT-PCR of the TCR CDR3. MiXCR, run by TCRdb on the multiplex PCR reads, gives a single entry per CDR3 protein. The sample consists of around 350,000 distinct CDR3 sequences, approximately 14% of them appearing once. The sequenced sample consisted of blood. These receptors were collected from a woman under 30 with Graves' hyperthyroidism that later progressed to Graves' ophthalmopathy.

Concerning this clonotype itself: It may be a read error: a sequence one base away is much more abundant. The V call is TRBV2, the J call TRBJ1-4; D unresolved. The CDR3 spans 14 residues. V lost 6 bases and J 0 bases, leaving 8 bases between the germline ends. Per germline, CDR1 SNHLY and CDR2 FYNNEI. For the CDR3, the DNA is TGTGCCAGCAGAGCCAGGACAACTAATGAAAAACTGTTTTTT. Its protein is CASRARTTNEKLFF.

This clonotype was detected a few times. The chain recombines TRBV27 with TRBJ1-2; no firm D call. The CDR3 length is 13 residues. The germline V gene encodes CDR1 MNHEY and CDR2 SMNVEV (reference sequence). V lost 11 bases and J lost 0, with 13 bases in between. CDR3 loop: CALSRRTNYGYTF. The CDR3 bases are TGTGCCCTTTCCAGACGGACTAACTATGGCTACACCTTC.

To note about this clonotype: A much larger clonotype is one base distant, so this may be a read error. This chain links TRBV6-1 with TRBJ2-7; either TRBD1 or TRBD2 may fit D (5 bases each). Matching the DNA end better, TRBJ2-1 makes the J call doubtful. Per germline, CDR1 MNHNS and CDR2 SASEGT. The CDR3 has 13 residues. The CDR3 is CASSRQKDYEQFF. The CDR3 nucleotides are TGTGCCAGCAGTCGACAGAAAGACTACGAGCAGTTCTTC.

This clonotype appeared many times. The CDR3 spells CASSLGFEGARTSGYGYTF. CDR3 nucleotide sequence: TGTGCCAGCAGTTTAGGATTTGAAGGGGCGCGAACCTCCGGCTATGGCTACACCTTC. The chain has TRBV28 and TRBJ1-2; D may be TRBD1 (5 bases). V was pared by 2 bases and J by 4 bases, with 26 bases between. This CDR3 has 19 amino acids. The germline CDR1 and CDR2 sequences are MDHEN and SYDVKM.

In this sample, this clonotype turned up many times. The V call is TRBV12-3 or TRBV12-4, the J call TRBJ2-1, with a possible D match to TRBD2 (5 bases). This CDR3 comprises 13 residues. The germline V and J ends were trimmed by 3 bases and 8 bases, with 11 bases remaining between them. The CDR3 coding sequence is TGTGCCAGCAGTTTGAGCGGTAGGGATGAGCAGTTCTTC. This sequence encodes CASSLSGRDEQFF.

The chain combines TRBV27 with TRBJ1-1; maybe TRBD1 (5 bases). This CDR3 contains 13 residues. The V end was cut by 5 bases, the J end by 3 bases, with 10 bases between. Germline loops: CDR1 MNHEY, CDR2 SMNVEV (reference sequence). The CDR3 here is CASSLWGDTEAFF. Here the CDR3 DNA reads TGTGCCAGCAGTCTGTGGGGGGACACTGAAGCTTTCTTT.

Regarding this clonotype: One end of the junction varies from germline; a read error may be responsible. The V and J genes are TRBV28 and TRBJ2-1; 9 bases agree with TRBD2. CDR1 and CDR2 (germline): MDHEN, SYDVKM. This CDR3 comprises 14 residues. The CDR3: CATSVPGTSSEQFF. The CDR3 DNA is TGTGCCACCAGTGTTCCTGGGACTAGCAGTGAGCAGTTCTTC.

CDR3 DNA sequence: TGTGCCATCAGGGGGGGGACTAGCGGGAGGGATGAGCAGTTCTTC. Translation: CAIRGGTSGRDEQFF. This chain connects TRBV10-3 to TRBJ2-1; 16 bases map to TRBD2. The J segment lost 8 bases and the V segment lost 6 bases, leaving 4 bases of the junction unmatched. Germline CDR1 is ENHRY and CDR2 is SYGVKD. The CDR3 extends over 15 amino acids.

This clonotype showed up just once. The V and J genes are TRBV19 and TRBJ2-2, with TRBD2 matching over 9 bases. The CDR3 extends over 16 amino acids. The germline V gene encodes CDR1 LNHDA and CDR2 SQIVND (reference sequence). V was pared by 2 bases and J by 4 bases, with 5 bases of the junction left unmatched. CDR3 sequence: CASSIRGRAGTGELFF. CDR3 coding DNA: TGTGCCAGTAGTATACGCGGGAGGGCCGGCACCGGGGAGCTGTTTTTT.

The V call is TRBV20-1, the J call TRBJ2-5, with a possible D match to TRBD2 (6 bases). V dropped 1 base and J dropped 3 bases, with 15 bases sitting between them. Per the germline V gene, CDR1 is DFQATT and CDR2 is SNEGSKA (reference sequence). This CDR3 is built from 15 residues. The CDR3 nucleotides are TGCAGTGCTAGAGGGTCCGGGGTAGCGGAAGAGACCCAGTACTTC. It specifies CSARGSGVAEETQYF.

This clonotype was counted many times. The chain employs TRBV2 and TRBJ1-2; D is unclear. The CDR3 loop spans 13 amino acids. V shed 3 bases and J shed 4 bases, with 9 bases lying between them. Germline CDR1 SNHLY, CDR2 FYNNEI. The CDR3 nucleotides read TGTGCCAGCAGTGAGAACAGAATCTATGGCTACACCTTC. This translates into CASSENRIYGYTF.

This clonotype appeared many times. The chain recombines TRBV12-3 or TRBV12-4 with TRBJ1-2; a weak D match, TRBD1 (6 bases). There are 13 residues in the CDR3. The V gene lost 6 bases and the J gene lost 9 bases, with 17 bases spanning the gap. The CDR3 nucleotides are TGTGCCAGCAGCCAAACAGGGTCCCGGAGCTACACCTTC. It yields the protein CASSQTGSRSYTF.

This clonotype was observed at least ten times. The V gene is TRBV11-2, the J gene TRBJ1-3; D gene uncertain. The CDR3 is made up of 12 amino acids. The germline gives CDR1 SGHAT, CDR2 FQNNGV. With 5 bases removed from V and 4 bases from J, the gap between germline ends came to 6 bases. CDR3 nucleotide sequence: TGTGCCAGCAGCCCGGGGGGAAACACCATATATTTT. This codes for CASSPGGNTIYF.

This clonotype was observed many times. The CDR3 DNA reads as TGTGCCAGCAGCCCCGGGACTCGGAGAAACACCATATATTTT. Its protein product is CASSPGTRRNTIYF. The chain recombines TRBV13 with TRBJ1-3; possibly TRBD1 for D (5 bases). The germline CDR1 and CDR2 sequences are PRHDT and FYEKMQ (reference sequence). The CDR3 is 14 amino acids. The V end was cut by 5 bases, the J end by 5 bases, with 13 bases between.

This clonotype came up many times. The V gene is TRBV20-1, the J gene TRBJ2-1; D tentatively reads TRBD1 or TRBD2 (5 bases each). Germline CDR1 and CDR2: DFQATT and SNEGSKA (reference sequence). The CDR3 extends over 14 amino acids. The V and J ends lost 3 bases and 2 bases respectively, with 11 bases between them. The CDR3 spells CSARIGDPYNEQFF. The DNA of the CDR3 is TGCAGTGCTAGGATCGGGGACCCCTACAATGAGCAGTTCTTC.

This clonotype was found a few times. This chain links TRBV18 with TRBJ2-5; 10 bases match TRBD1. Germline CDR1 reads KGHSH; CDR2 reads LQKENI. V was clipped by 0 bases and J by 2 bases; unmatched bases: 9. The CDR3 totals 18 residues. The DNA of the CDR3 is TGTGCCAGCTCACCACCGGGACAGGGGATTTTGGGGCAAGAGACCCAGTACTTC. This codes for CASSPPGQGILGQETQYF.

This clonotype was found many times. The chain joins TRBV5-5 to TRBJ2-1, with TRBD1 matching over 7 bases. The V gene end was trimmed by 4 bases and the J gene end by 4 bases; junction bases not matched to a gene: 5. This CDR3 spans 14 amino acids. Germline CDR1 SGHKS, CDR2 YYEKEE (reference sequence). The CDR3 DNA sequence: TGTGCCAGCAGCAAGGGACAGCAATACAATGAGCAGTTCTTC. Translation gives CASSKGQQYNEQFF.

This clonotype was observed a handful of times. This CDR3 is CASSAKHARGTDTQYF. In DNA, the CDR3 is TGTGCCAGCAGCGCTAAACATGCTCGGGGCACAGATACGCAGTATTTT. J is TRBJ2-3 and V is TRBV7-2; unclear D gene. This CDR3 has 16 amino acids. V gave up 5 bases and J gave up 1 base, with 16 bases separating them. Germline-derived CDR1 and CDR2 are SGHTA and FQGNSA.

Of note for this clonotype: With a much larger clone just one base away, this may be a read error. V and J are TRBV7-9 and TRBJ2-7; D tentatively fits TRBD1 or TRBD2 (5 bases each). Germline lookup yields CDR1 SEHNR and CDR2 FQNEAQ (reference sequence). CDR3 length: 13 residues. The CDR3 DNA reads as TGTGCCAGCAGCCCCTGGGACGACTACGAGCAGTGCTTC. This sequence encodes CASSPWDDYEQCF.

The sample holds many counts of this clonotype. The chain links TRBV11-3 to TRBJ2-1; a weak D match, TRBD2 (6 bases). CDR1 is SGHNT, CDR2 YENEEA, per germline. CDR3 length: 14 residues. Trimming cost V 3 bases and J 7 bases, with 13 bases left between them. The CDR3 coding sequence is TGTGCCAGCAGCTTGCAGGCGGGGATAAATGAGCAGTTCTTC. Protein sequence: CASSLQAGINEQFF.

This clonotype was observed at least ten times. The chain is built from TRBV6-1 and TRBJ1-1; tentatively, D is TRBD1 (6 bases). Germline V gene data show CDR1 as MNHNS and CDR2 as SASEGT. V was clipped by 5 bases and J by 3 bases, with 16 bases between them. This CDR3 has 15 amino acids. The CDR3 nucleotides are TGTGCCAGCAGTCTCCGGGGGGCGGGGGACACTGAAGCTTTCTTT. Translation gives CASSLRGAGDTEAFF.

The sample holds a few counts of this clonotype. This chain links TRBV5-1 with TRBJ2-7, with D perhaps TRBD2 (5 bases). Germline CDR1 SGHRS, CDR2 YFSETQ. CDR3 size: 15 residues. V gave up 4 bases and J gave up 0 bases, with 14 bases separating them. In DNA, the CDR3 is TGCGCCAGCAGCGCCCTCTCAGGAGGCTCCTACGAGCAGTACTTC. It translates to CASSALSGGSYEQYF.

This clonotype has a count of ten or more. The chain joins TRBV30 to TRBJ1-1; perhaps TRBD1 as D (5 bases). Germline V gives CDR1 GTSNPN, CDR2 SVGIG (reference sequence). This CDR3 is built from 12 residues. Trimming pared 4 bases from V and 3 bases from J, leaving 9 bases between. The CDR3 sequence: CAWIPGYTEAFF. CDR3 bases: TGTGCCTGGATTCCAGGGTACACTGAAGCTTTCTTT.

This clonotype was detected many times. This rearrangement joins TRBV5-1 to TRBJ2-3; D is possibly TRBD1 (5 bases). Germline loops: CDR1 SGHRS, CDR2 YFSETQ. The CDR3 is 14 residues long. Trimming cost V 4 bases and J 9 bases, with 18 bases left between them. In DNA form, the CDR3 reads TGCGCCAGCAGCCGAATCTTAGGGGAAGGGACGCAGTATTTT. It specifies CASSRILGEGTQYF.

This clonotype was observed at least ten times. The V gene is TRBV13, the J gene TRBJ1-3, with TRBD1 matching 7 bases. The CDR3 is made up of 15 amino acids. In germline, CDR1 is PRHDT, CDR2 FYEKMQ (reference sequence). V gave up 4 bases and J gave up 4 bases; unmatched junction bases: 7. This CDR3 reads CASSSSGTAGNTIYF. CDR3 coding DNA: TGTGCCAGCAGCTCCTCCGGGACAGCCGGAAACACCATATATTTT.

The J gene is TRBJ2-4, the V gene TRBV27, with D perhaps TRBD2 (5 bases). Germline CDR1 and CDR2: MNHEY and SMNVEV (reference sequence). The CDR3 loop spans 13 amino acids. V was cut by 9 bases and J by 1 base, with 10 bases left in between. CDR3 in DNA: TGTGCCAGTCCCTTAGCGGCCAAAAACATTCAGTACTTC. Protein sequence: CASPLAAKNIQYF.

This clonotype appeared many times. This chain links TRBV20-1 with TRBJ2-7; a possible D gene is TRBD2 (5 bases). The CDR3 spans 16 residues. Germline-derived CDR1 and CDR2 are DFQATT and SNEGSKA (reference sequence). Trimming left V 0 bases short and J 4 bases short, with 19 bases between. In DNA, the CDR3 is TGCAGTGCTAGAGATCGAAGAGGGTGGGAAGGGTACGAGCAGTACTTC. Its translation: CSARDRRGWEGYEQYF.